Following are 25 T cell receptor beta chains from one sample sequenced in a study of regulatory T cells in long-lasting Graves disease. Specified time point: persistent/refractory GD, antithyroid drugs over 5 years with positive TRAb. PBMC-extracted RNA yielded the TCR library. Researchers made TCR beta libraries by using iRepertoire HTBI primers and running Arm-PCR on CDR3 regions. MiXCR, applied by TCRdb to the multiplex PCR reads, yields one record per CDR3 protein. This table has 600,000 to 850,000 distinct CDR3 sequences, about 32% appearing once. This material consisted of peripheral blood mononuclear cells (PBMCs), taken when the disease was refractory, from a patient treated with antithyroid drugs. The receptors shown here come from a female donor with Graves disease.

This clonotype showed up just a few times. The CDR3 protein is CASSFWQDGYGYTF. Here the CDR3 DNA reads TGTGCCAGCAGCTTTTGGCAGGACGGCTATGGCTACACCTTC. The J gene is TRBJ1-2, the V gene TRBV13; no clear D. The CDR3 consists of 14 residues. Germline CDR1 PRHDT, CDR2 FYEKMQ (reference sequence). The V and J ends lost 3 bases and 4 bases respectively, with 12 bases between them.

The chain employs TRBV12-3 or TRBV12-4 and TRBJ2-7; TRBD1 might be the D (5 bases). Trimming left V 3 bases short and J 0 bases short, with 9 bases between. This CDR3 is built from 14 residues. As DNA, the CDR3 is TGTGCCAGCAGTTTGGACATGAGCTCCTACGAGCAGTACTTC. Translation: CASSLDMSSYEQYF.

V and J are TRBV7-9 and TRBJ2-5, with 7 bases aligning to TRBD2. TRBJ2-1 explains the end of the DNA better; the J call may be wrong. The germline V gene has CDR1 SEHNR and CDR2 FQNEAQ (reference sequence). The CDR3 spans 16 residues. The CDR3 DNA is TGTGCCAGCAGCTTACCGCCCAGCGGGAAAAACAATGAGCAGTTCTTC. Translation: CASSLPPSGKNNEQFF.

The rearrangement joins TRBV30 to TRBJ1-5; perhaps TRBD1 as D (5 bases). The CDR3 extends over 15 amino acids. V was pared by 0 bases and J by 3 bases, with 12 bases between. Germline CDR1 GTSNPN, CDR2 SVGIG (reference sequence). The CDR3 sequence is CAWSVRGGNNQPQHF. The CDR3 DNA sequence: TGTGCCTGGAGTGTAAGGGGCGGGAACAATCAGCCCCAGCATTTT.

This clonotype was seen only a few times. V gene TRBV6-5 combines with J gene TRBJ2-7; D remains unclear. The V and J ends lost 0 bases and 2 bases respectively, with 14 bases between them. The CDR3 has 16 residues. The V gene's germline CDR1 is MNHEY and CDR2 SVGAGI. The CDR3 loop reads CASSYSIAPAPYEQYF. In nucleotides, the CDR3 is TGTGCCAGCAGTTACTCGATAGCTCCGGCCCCCTACGAGCAGTACTTC.

This clonotype has only a few counts. The chain couples TRBV20-1 to TRBJ2-7; 13 bases fit TRBD2. V dropped 1 base and J dropped 4; count of bases not matched to a gene: 4. The germline gives CDR1 DFQATT, CDR2 SNEGSKA (reference sequence). This CDR3 comprises 15 residues. The CDR3 is CSARVRLAGGYEQYF. The CDR3 coding sequence is TGCAGTGCTAGAGTCCGACTAGCGGGAGGATACGAGCAGTACTTC.

This clonotype was observed a handful of times. The chain has TRBV7-3 and TRBJ1-1; D is uncertain. V shed 1 base and J shed 5 bases, with 8 bases lying between them. Germline-derived CDR1 and CDR2 are SGHTA and FQGTGA. The CDR3 sequence is 13 residues long. The CDR3 bases are TGTGCCAGCAGCTTAAGTCCGGCTACTGAAGCTTTCTTT. Translation: CASSLSPATEAFF.

This clonotype was counted at least ten times. This rearrangement joins TRBV2 to TRBJ1-1, with 9 bases aligning to TRBD1. Germline V CDR1 and CDR2: SNHLY, FYNNEI. V trimming: 6 bases; J trimming: 4 bases; junction bases outside the gene matches: 9. The CDR3 extends over 15 amino acids. The CDR3 region is CASRKTGTGTTEAFF. As DNA, the CDR3 is TGTGCCAGCAGGAAAACCGGGACAGGGACCACTGAAGCTTTCTTT.

The chain combines TRBV28 with TRBJ1-1; TRBD1 matches 8 bases. Germline V gene sequence: CDR1 MDHEN, CDR2 SYDVKM. The V segment lost 2 bases and the J segment 7 bases; nucleotides outside the gene matches: 3. This CDR3 has 13 amino acids. This chain's CDR3 is CASSLRTGLEAFF. CDR3 in DNA: TGTGCCAGCAGTTTACGGACAGGGCTTGAAGCTTTCTTT.

The rearrangement joins TRBV12-3 or TRBV12-4 to TRBJ1-2; 12 bases agree with TRBD1. V shed 6 bases, J shed 8 bases, and the junction held 7 bases outside the gene matches. There are 14 residues in the CDR3. The CDR3 region has the DNA TGTGCCAGCAGCCACTCCGGGACAGGGGGCGGCTACACCTTC. It yields the protein CASSHSGTGGGYTF.

The chain is built from TRBV19 and TRBJ1-5; D might be TRBD1 (5 bases). There are 14 residues in the CDR3. Germline assignment: CDR1 LNHDA and CDR2 SQIVND (reference sequence). Trimming pared 6 bases from V and 3 bases from J, leaving 12 bases between. DNA for the CDR3: TGTGCCAGTAGGGAGTCAGGACACAATCAGCCCCAGCATTTT. This translates into CASRESGHNQPQHF.

This clonotype was counted many times. The junction does not match germline at one end; this may be a read error. This chain connects TRBV28 to TRBJ1-1; D not certain. From germline, CDR1 is MDHEN and CDR2 SYDVKM. The CDR3 has 16 residues. The CDR3 here is CACSLLGGWGNTEAFF. The CDR3 DNA reads TGTGCCTGCAGTTTATTGGGAGGCTGGGGGAACACTGAAGCTTTCTTT.

The V and J genes are TRBV20-1 and TRBJ2-5; no definite D call. The CDR3 loop spans 15 amino acids. Looked up from germline, CDR1 is DFQATT and CDR2 is SNEGSKA (reference sequence). The V and J ends lost 6 bases and 5 bases respectively, with 22 bases between them. The CDR3 DNA reads as TGCAGTGCAACCCCCACAGTTCGACGATGGGAGACCCAGTACTTC. As protein: CSATPTVRRWETQYF.

This clonotype was detected many times. V usage is TRBV29-1 and J usage is TRBJ1-1; possibly TRBD1 for D (5 bases). There are 11 residues in the CDR3. Trimming cost V 8 bases and J 11 bases, with 18 bases left between them. Germline V lookup: CDR1 SQVTM, CDR2 ANQGSEA. The CDR3 coding sequence is TGCAGCTTTGCGGGTGGGGGTGTTGCTTTCTTT. Protein sequence: CSFAGGGVAFF.

In this sample, this clonotype turned up many times. The chain recombines TRBV11-2 with TRBJ2-7; 11 nucleotides line up with TRBD2. The V gene's germline CDR1 is SGHAT and CDR2 FQNNGV. J was trimmed by 0 bases and V by 6 bases; bases with no gene match: 7. There are 16 residues in the CDR3. In DNA, the CDR3 is TGTGCCAGCAGAGTGACTAGCGGGGTTCCCTCCTACGAGCAGTACTTC. This gives the protein CASRVTSGVPSYEQYF.

This clonotype was counted between two and nine times. V usage is TRBV19 and J usage is TRBJ2-7; 8 bases align to TRBD1. The trim removed 6 bases at V and 2 bases at J, leaving 6 bases unmatched. The CDR3 consists of 14 residues. Germline CDR1 and CDR2: LNHDA and SQIVND (reference sequence). CDR3 nucleotides: TGTGCCAGTAGCCGGACAGGGATCCCCTACGAGCAGTACTTC. Translation: CASSRTGIPYEQYF.

The chain links TRBV5-4 to TRBJ1-2; D possibly corresponds to TRBD1 (6 bases). Looked up from germline, CDR1 is SGHNT and CDR2 is YYREEE (reference sequence). The CDR3 loop spans 16 amino acids. Between the trimmed V and J ends, which lost 0 bases and 4 bases, there was a span of 16 bases. Here the CDR3 DNA reads TGTGCCAGCAGCTTGGGTGCTGGGGGCTCGGGCTATGGCTACACCTTC. This gives the protein CASSLGAGGSGYGYTF.

This clonotype was recorded at least ten times. The chain is built from TRBV28 and TRBJ1-5; a weak D match, TRBD1 (6 bases). Germline CDR1 reads MDHEN; CDR2 reads SYDVKM. The CDR3 spans 13 residues. V lost 10 bases, J lost 5 bases, and 15 bases lay in between. The CDR3 DNA follows: TGTGCCACCACAGGGATGCAGCATCAGCCCCAGCATTTT. Translating it yields CATTGMQHQPQHF.

This clonotype was recorded once. V is TRBV20-1 and J is TRBJ2-7; TRBD2 agrees at 13 bases. CDR1 is DFQATT and CDR2 is SNEGSKA in the germline V gene (reference sequence). The CDR3 contains 17 residues. J was trimmed by 0 bases and V by 6 bases; bases with no gene match: 11. In DNA form, the CDR3 reads TGCAGTGCCGACCCCCGGACTAGCGGGAGCAGCTCCTACGAGCAGTACTTC. It yields the protein CSADPRTSGSSSYEQYF.

This clonotype appeared a few times. This chain connects TRBV7-9 to TRBJ2-5; maybe TRBD2 (6 bases). The CDR3 contains 14 residues. Trimming took off 5 bases at V and 5 bases at J, with 15 bases between the two ends. Germline V CDR1 and CDR2: SEHNR, FQNEAQ (reference sequence). CDR3 amino acids: CASSPPPSAETQYF. DNA of the CDR3: TGTGCCAGCAGCCCACCTCCTAGCGCGGAGACCCAGTACTTC.

This clonotype was detected only a few times. V and J are TRBV5-1 and TRBJ2-7; tentatively, D is TRBD2 (6 bases). With 0 bases removed from V and 0 bases from J, the gap between germline ends came to 10 bases. Germline lookup yields CDR1 SGHRS and CDR2 YFSETQ. CDR3 length equals 15 residues. This chain's CDR3 is CASSLEVAVSYEQYF. The CDR3 region has the DNA TGCGCCAGCAGCTTGGAGGTAGCGGTCTCCTACGAGCAGTACTTC.

This clonotype has more than one count but fewer than ten. This sequence joins TRBV12-3 or TRBV12-4 and TRBJ2-5; D may be TRBD1 (6 bases). The CDR3 is 17 amino acids. V lost 6 bases and J lost 2, with 22 bases in between. CDR3 in amino acids: CASRPGQGRWGQETQYF. CDR3 in DNA: TGTGCCAGCAGGCCGGGCCAGGGGCGTTGGGGACAAGAGACCCAGTACTTC.

V and J are TRBV12-3 or TRBV12-4 and TRBJ2-2; perhaps D is TRBD1 or TRBD2 (6 bases each). Trimming shortened V by 6 bases and J by 4 bases, and 15 bases separated the two germline ends. This CDR3 spans 15 amino acids. Here the CDR3 DNA reads TGTGCCAGCAGCCAAGTCGGGGGCTCCACCGGGGAGCTGTTTTTT. It specifies CASSQVGGSTGELFF.

This chain connects TRBV20-1 to TRBJ2-7; D not resolved. Germline CDR1 and CDR2: DFQATT and SNEGSKA (reference sequence). Trimming cost V 5 bases and J 4 bases, with 6 bases left between them. The CDR3 covers 10 residues. CDR3 nucleotide sequence: TGCAGTGCTGGCATTTACGAGCAGTACTTC. Encoded protein: CSAGIYEQYF.

The genes are TRBV6-5 and TRBJ2-4; 10 nucleotides match TRBD1. V lost 3 bases, J lost 0 bases, and 8 bases stayed unmatched. The CDR3 consists of 18 residues. Germline loops: CDR1 MNHEY, CDR2 SVGAGI. The CDR3 sequence: CASSYSTGTGVAKNIQYF. The CDR3 nucleotides read TGTGCCAGCAGTTATTCAACCGGGACAGGGGTAGCCAAAAACATTCAGTACTTC.